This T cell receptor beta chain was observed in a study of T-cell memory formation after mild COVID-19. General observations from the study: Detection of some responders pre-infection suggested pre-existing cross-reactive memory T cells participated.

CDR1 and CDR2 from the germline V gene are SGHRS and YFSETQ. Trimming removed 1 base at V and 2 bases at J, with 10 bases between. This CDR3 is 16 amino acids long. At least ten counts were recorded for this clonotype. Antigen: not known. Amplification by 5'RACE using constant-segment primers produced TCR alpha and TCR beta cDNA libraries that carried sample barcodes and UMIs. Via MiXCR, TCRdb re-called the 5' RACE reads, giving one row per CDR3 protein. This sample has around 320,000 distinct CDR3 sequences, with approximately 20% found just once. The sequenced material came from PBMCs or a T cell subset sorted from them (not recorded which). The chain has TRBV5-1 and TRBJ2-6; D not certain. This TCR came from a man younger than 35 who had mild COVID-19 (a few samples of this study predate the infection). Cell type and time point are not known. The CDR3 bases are TGCGCCAGCAGCTTGACACTTTTGGCTGGGGCCAACGTCCTGACTTTC. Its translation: CASSLTLLAGANVLTF.